The rows below give T cell receptor beta chains drawn from one sample of a study of response to subunit inactivated influenza vaccine. TCRdb recomputed calls from the RT-PCR reads with MiXCR, one row per CDR3 protein. The data contain about 570,000 distinct CDR3 sequences, around 10% of them singletons. These data also featured in a second study, about T cells expressing NK-cell markers.

Sequencing was performed on PBMCs from blood, taken on the day of vaccination. The source of these receptors is a man over 45 who received an inactivated influenza vaccine. CDR3s include the opening cysteine and the closing phenylalanine or tryptophan. The D gene is left open where the match is weak. Not every row has a clone size; where given, it reads once, few, many or a size class.

TRBD1,few,TRBJ2-5,TRBV4-3,CASSQETGGMEETQYF,TGCGCCAGCAGCCAAGAAACAGGGGGAATGGAAGAGACCCAGTACTTC
.,many,TRBJ1-4,TRBV12-3/TRBV12-4,CASTGLEEKLFF,TGTGCCAGCACGGGATTGGAGGAAAAACTGTTTTTT
.,.,TRBJ2-1,TRBV30,CASGTPLEYNEQFF,TGTGCCTCCGGGACCCCCCTCGAATACAATGAGCAGTTCTTC
.,few,TRBJ2-3,TRBV12-3/TRBV12-4,CASSLTGIQYF,TGTGCCAGCAGTCTGACCGGGATTCAGTATTTT
TRBD1,.,TRBJ2-7,TRBV24-1,CATSDPRVGQNYEQYF,TGTGCCACCAGTGATCCTAGAGTGGGACAGAACTACGAGCAGTACTTC
.,few,TRBJ1-5,TRBV4-1,CASSQDGAPNQPQHF,TGCGCCAGCAGCCAAGATGGGGCTCCGAATCAGCCCCAGCATTTT
.,.,TRBJ2-3,TRBV11-1,CASSAPRRRPPSTDTQYF,TGTGCCAGCAGCGCCCCGCGTCGGAGGCCCCCCAGCACAGATACGCAGTATTTT
.,few,TRBJ1-2,TRBV27,CASSLRGITNYGYTF,TGTGCCAGCAGTTTAAGGGGGATTACTAACTATGGCTACACCTTC
.,.,TRBJ2-1,TRBV7-2,CASSPKGGHNEQFF,TGTGCCAGCAGCCCAAAGGGGGGGCACAATGAGCAGTTCTTC
TRBD2,.,TRBJ2-1,TRBV5-1,CASSFISGRRGEQFF,TGCGCCAGCAGCTTTATTAGCGGGAGAAGAGGTGAGCAGTTCTTC
.,.,TRBJ2-1,TRBV13,CASSLGGAVPYNEQFF,TGTGCCAGCAGCTTAGGGGGCGCCGTGCCCTACAATGAGCAGTTCTTC
TRBD1,.,TRBJ1-4,TRBV4-1,CASSQARRTGQAKLFF,TGCGCCAGCAGCCAAGCCCGTCGGACAGGGCAGGCAAAACTGTTTTTT
.,few,TRBJ1-1,TRBV7-7,CASSFREKNEVRAFF,TGTGCCAGCAGCTTCAGGGAAAAAAACGAAGTAAGAGCTTTCTTT
.,few,TRBJ2-1,TRBV11-3,CASSKDRLSYNEQFF,TGTGCCAGCAGCAAAGACCGCCTATCCTACAATGAGCAGTTCTTC
TRBD2,.,TRBJ2-2,TRBV2,CASSGLAGGRYTGELFF,TGTGCCAGCAGTGGACTAGCGGGGGGCAGGTACACCGGGGAGCTGTTTTTT
.,few,TRBJ1-2,TRBV11-2,CASSLGGHGIYGYTF,TGTGCCAGCAGCTTAGGGGGGCACGGGATCTATGGCTACACCTTC
.,.,TRBJ2-1,TRBV19,CASSIGTTEQFF,TGTGCCAGTAGTATAGGTACGACTGAGCAGTTCTTC
TRBD2,few,TRBJ2-2,TRBV11-2,CASSLVGASGDNTGELFF,TGTGCCAGCAGCTTAGTCGGGGCTAGCGGGGATAACACCGGGGAGCTGTTTTTT
.,.,TRBJ2-3,TRBV6-1,CASRDHLGVSDTQYF,TGTGCCAGCAGGGACCATTTGGGGGTGTCTGATACGCAGTATTTT
.,many,TRBJ2-4,TRBV11-2,CASSLDWAGGMYIQYF,TGTGCCAGCAGCTTAGATTGGGCAGGGGGGATGTACATTCAGTACTTC
TRBD1,.,TRBJ2-5,TRBV4-3,CASSQDLDRGVTETQYF,TGCGCCAGCAGCCAAGATTTGGACAGGGGAGTTACGGAGACCCAGTACTTC
.,many,TRBJ1-1,TRBV5-6,CASSPTRRKVEAFF,TGTGCCAGCAGCCCGACCAGGCGAAAGGTTGAAGCTTTCTTT